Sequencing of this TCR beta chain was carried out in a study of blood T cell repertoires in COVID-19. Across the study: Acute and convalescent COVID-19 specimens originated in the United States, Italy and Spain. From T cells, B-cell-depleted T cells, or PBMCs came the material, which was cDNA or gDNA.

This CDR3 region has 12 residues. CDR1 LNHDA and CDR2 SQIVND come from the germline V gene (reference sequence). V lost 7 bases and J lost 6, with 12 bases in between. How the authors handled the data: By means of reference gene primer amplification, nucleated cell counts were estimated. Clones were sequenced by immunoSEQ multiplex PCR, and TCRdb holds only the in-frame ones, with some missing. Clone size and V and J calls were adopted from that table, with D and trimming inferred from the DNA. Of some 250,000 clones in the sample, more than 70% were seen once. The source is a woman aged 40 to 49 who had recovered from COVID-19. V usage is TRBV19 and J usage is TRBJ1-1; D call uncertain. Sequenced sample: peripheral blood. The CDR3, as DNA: TGTGCCAGTACCCACTCTACTTCTGAAGCTTTCTTT. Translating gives CASTHSTSEAFF.